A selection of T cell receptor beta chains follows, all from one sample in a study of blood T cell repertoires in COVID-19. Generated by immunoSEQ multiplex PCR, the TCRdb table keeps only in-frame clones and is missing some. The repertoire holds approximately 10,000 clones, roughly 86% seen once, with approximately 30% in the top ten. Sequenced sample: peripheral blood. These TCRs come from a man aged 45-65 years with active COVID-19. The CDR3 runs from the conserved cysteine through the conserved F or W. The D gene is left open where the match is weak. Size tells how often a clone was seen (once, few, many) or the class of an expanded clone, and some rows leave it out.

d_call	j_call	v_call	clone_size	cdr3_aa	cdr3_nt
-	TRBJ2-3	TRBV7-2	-	CASSLVAAGTGTDTQYF	TGTGCCAGCAGCTTAGTCGCAGCGGGCACTGGCACAGATACGCAGTATTTT
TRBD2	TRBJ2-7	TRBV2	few	CASSEAGLATTYSYEQYF	TGTGCCAGCAGTGAGGCTGGACTAGCGACAACGTACTCCTACGAGCAGTACTTC
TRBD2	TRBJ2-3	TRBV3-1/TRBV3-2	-	CASSKAVAGGTDTQYF	TGTGCCAGCAGCAAAGCGGTAGCGGGAGGCACAGATACGCAGTATTTT
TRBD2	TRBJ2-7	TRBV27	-	CASSAGTSGRYEQYF	TGTGCCAGCAGTGCCGGGACTAGCGGGAGATACGAGCAGTACTTC
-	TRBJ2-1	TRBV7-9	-	CASSLAVSSYNEQFF	TGTGCCAGCAGCTTAGCGGTTAGCTCCTACAATGAGCAGTTCTTC
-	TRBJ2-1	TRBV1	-	CTSSQAPQTTWNNEQFF	TGCACCAGCAGCCAGGCCCCCCAGACTACATGGAACAATGAGCAGTTCTTC
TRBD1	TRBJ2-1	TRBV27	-	CASSPGTGLYNEQFF	TGTGCCAGCAGTCCCGGGACAGGCCTCTACAATGAGCAGTTCTTC
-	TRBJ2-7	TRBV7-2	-	CASIVSRGDEQYF	TGTGCCAGCATCGTGTCCAGGGGCGACGAGCAGTACTTC
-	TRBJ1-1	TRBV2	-	CASSFLPGQGMNTEAFF	TGTGCCAGCAGTTTCCTCCCCGGCCAGGGTATGAACACTGAAGCTTTCTTT
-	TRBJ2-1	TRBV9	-	CASSVGTRDNEQFF	TGTGCCAGCAGCGTAGGCACCAGGGACAATGAGCAGTTCTTC
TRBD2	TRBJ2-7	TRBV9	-	CASSVSGGPSYEQYF	TGTGCCAGCAGCGTTTCGGGAGGGCCCTCCTACGAGCAGTACTTC
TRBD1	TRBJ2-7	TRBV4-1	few	CASSQGRDSSYEQYF	TGCGCCAGCAGCCAAGGCCGGGACAGTTCCTACGAGCAGTACTTC
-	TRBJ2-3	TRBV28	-	CASSSVRTPQADTQYF	TGTGCCAGCAGTTCGGTTAGGACGCCACAGGCAGATACGCAGTATTTT
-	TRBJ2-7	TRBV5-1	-	CASSLAFWGLNEQYF	TGCGCCAGCAGCTTGGCCTTCTGGGGGCTGAACGAGCAGTACTTC
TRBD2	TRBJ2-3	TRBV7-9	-	CASSTDLWAGGTDTQYF	TGTGCCAGCAGCACGGACTTATGGGCGGGAGGCACAGATACGCAGTATTTT
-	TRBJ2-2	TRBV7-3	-	CASSLKSGVPGELFF	TGTGCCAGCAGCTTGAAGTCGGGGGTCCCCGGGGAGCTGTTTTTT
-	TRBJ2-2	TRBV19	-	CASSSREHTGELFF	TGTGCCAGTAGTTCACGGGAGCACACCGGGGAGCTGTTTTTT
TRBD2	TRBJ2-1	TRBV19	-	CASSAGAGYEQFF	TGTGCCAGTTCGGCGGGAGCGGGCTATGAGCAGTTCTTC
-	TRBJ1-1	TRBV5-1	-	CASSLGRINTEAFF	TGCGCCAGCAGCTTGGGTAGAATTAACACTGAAGCTTTCTTT
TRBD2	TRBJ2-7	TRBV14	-	CASSHQTSGIFYEQYF	TGTGCCAGCAGCCACCAGACTAGCGGGATCTTTTACGAGCAGTACTTC
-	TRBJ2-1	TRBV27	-	CASSNLGGDSYNEQFF	TGTGCCAGCAGTAACCTCGGCGGGGACTCCTACAATGAGCAGTTCTTC
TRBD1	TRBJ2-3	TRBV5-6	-	CASSLRQGYTDTQYF	TGTGCCAGCAGCTTGAGACAGGGGTACACAGATACGCAGTATTTT
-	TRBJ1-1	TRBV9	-	CASSRGGNTEAFF	TGTGCCAGCAGCCGGGGGGGTAACACTGAAGCTTTCTTT
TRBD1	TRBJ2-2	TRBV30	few	CAWSVIRTGGFLGAPGELFF	TGTGCCTGGAGTGTAATAAGGACAGGGGGATTCCTGGGGGCACCCGGGGAGCTGTTTTTT
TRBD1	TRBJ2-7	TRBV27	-	CASSWTGAGEQYF	TGTGCCAGCAGTTGGACAGGGGCGGGGGAGCAGTACTTC
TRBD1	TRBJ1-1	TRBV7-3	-	CASSLQGAGTEAFF	TGTGCCAGCAGCTTACAGGGGGCGGGCACTGAAGCTTTCTTT
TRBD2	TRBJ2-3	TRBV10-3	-	CAISESTVGTSGRDTQYF	TGTGCCATCAGTGAGTCGACCGTGGGGACTAGCGGGAGGGATACGCAGTATTTT
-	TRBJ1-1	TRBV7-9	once	CASSTQGRAPEAFF	TGTGCCAGCTCGACGCAGGGGCGCGCACCGGAAGCTTTCTTT
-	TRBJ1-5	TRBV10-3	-	CAISEKGNQPQHF	TGTGCCATCAGTGAAAAGGGGAATCAGCCCCAGCATTTT
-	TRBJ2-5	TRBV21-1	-	CASSKYGRLTGRETQYF	TGTGCCAGCAGCAAATACGGGCGGTTGACAGGCCGAGAGACCCAGTACTTC
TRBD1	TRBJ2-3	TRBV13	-	CASSLGQGVTDTQYF	TGTGCCAGCAGCTTGGGACAGGGGGTCACAGATACGCAGTATTTT
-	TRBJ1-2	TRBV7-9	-	CASSQLWEGGGVYGYTF	TGTGCCAGCAGCCAACTTTGGGAGGGTGGGGGCGTCTATGGCTACACCTTC
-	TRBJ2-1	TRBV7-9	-	CASSRPGAAYNEQFF	TGTGCCAGCAGCCGACCAGGGGCTGCCTACAATGAGCAGTTCTTC
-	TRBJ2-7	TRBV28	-	CASKPGGRYSYEQYF	TGTGCCAGCAAACCGGGGGGCCGTTACTCCTACGAGCAGTACTTC
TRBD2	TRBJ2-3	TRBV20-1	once	CSASFPLNPSGIRTDTQYF	TGCAGTGCTAGTTTCCCCCTTAATCCAAGCGGGATTCGCACAGATACGCAGTATTTT
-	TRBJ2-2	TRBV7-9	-	CASSLVMTGNTGELFF	TGTGCCAGCAGCTTAGTTATGACAGGGAACACCGGGGAGCTGTTTTTT
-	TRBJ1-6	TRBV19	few	CASSTHMPSPLHF	TGTGCCAGTAGTACTCACATGCCTTCACCCCTCCACTTT
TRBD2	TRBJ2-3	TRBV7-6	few	CASSLSVGVAGHLTDTQYF	TGTGCCAGCAGCTTAAGCGTGGGGGTAGCGGGACACCTCACAGATACGCAGTATTTT
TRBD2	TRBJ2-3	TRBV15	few	CATSNAPGGADTQYF	TGTGCCACCAGCAACGCCCCGGGAGGCGCAGATACGCAGTATTTT